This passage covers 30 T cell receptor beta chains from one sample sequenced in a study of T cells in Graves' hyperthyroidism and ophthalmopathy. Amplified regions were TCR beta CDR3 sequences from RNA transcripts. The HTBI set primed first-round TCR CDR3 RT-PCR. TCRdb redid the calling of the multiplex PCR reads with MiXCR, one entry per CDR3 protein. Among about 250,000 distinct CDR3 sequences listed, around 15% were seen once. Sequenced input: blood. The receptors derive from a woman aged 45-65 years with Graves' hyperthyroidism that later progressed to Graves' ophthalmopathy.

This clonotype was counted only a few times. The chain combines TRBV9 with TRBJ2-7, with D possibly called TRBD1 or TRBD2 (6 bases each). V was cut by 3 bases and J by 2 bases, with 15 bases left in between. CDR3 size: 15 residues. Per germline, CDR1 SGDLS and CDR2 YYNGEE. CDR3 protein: CASSAREDRAYEQYF. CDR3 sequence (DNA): TGTGCCAGCAGCGCCAGGGAGGACAGAGCCTACGAGCAGTACTTC.

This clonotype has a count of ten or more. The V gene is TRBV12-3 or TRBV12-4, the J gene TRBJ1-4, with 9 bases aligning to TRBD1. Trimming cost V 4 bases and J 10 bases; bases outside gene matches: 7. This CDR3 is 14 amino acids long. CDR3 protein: CASSWDREARKLFF. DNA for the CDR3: TGTGCCAGCAGTTGGGACAGGGAGGCAAGAAAACTGTTTTTT.

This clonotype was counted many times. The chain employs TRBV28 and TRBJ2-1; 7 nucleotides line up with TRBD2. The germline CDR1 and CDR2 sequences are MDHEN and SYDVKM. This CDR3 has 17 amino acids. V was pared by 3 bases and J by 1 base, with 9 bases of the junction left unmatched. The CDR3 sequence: CASSFYALAESYNEQFF. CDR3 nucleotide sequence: TGTGCCAGCAGTTTCTATGCCCTAGCGGAGTCCTACAATGAGCAGTTCTTC. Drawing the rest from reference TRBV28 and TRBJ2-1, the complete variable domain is DVKVTQSSRYLVKRTGEKVFLECVQDMDHENMFWYRQDPGLGLRLIYFSYDVKMKEKGDIPEGYSVSREKKERFSLILESASTNQTSMYLCASSFYALAESYNEQFFGPGTRLTVL.

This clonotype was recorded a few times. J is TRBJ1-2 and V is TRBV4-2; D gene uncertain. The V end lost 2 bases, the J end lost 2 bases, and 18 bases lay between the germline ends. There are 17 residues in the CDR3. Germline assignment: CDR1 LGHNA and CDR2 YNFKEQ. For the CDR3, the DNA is TGTGCCAGCAGCCAATCGGCGATCAGTTCTATGAACTATGGCTACACCTTC. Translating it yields CASSQSAISSMNYGYTF.

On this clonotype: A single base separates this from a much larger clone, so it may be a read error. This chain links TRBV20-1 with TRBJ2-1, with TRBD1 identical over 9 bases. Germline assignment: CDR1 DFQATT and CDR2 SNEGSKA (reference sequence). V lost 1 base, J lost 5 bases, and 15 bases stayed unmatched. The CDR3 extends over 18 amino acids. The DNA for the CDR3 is TGCAGTGCTAGAGGGCGTGAACCCGGGACAGGGCTCCACAATGAGCAGTTCTTC. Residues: CSARGREPGTGLHNEQFF.

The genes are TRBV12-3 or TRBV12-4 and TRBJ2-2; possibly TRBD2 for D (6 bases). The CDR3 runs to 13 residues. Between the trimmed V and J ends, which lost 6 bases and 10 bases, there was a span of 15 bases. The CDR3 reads CASSHGTPLELFF. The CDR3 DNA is TGTGCCAGCAGCCATGGGACTCCCTTGGAGCTGTTTTTT.

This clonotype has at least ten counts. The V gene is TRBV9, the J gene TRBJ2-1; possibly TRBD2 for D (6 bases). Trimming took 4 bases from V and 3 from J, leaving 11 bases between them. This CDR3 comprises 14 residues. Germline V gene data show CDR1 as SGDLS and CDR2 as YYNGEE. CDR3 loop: CASSPGGIYNEQFF. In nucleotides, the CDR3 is TGTGCCAGCAGCCCCGGAGGGATCTACAATGAGCAGTTCTTC.

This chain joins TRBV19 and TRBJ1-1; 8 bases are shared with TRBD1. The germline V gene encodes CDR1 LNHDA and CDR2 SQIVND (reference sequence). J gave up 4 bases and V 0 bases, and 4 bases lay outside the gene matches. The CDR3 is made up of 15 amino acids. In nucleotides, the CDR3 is TGTGCCAGTAGTATAGATCAGGGGGCGATCACTGAAGCTTTCTTT. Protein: CASSIDQGAITEAFF. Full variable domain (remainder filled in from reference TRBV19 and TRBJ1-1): DGGITQSPKYLFRKEGQNVTLSCEQNLNHDAMYWYRQDPGQGLRLIYYSQIVNDFQKGDIAEGYSVSREKKESFPLTVTSAQKNPTAFYLCASSIDQGAITEAFFGQGTRLTVV.

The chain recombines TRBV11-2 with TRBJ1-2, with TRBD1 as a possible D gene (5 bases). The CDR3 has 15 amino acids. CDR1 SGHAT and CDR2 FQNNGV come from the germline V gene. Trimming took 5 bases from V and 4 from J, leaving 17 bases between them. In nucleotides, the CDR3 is TGTGCCAGCAGCATAGGCTTACGGGGGGGCTATGGCTACACCTTC. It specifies CASSIGLRGGYGYTF.

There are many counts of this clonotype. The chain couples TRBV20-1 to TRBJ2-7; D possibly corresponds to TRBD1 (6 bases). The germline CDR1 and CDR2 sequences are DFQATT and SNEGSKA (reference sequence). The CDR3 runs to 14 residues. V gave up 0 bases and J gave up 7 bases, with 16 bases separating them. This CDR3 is CSARDWLQGREQYF. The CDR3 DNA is TGCAGTGCTAGAGATTGGCTACAGGGCAGAGAGCAGTACTTC.

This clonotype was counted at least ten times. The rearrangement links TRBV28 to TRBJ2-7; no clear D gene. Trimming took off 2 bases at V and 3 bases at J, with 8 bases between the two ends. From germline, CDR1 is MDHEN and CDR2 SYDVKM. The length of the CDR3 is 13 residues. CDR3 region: CASSLVRNYEQYF. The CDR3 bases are TGTGCCAGCAGTTTAGTGCGTAACTACGAGCAGTACTTC.

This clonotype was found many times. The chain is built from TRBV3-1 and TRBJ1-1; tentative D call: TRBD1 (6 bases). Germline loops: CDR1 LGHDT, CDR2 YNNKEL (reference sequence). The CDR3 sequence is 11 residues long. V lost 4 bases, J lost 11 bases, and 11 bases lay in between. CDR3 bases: TGTGCCAGCAGCCGCAGGGGACTGGCTTTCTTT. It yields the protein CASSRRGLAFF.

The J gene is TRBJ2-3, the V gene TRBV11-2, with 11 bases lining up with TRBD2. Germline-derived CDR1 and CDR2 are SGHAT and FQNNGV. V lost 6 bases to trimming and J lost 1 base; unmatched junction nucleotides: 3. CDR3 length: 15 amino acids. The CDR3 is CASRLLAGGTDTQYF. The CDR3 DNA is TGTGCCAGCAGGCTACTAGCGGGAGGCACAGATACGCAGTATTTT. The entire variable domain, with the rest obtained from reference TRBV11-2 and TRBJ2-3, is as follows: EAGVAQSPRYKIIEKRQSVAFWCNPISGHATLYWYQQILGQGPKLLIQFQNNGVVDDSQLPKDRFSAERLKGVDSTLKIQPAKLEDSAVYLCASRLLAGGTDTQYFGPGTRLTVL.

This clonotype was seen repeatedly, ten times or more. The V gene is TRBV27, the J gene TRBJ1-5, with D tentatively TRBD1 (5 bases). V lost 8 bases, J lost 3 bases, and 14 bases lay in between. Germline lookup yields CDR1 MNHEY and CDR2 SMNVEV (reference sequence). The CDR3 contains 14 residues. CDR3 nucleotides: TGTGCCAGCGGCCTGGGGGGGAACAATCAGCCCCAGCATTTT. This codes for CASGLGGNNQPQHF.

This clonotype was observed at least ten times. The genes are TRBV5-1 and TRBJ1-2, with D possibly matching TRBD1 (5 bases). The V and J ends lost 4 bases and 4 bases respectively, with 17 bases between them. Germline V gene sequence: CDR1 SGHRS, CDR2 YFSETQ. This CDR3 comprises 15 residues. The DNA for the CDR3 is TGCGCCAGCAGCCCACTGGCAGGGCAGGGCTATGGCTACACCTTC. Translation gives CASSPLAGQGYGYTF.

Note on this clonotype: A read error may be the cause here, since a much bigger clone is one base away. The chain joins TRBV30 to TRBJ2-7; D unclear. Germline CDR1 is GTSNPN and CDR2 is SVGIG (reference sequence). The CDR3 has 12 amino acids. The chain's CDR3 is CAWSPTPYEQCF. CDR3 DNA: TGTGCCTGGAGTCCCACCCCCTACGAGCAGTGCTTC.

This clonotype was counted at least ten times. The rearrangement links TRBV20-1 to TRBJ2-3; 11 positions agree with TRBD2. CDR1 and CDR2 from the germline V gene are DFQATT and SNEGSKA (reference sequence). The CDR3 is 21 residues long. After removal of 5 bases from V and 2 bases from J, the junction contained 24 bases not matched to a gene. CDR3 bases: TGCAGTGCTCCCCCGTACCTAGATAATAGCGGGAGGGCCGGATCCACAGATACGCAGTATTTT. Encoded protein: CSAPPYLDNSGRAGSTDTQYF.

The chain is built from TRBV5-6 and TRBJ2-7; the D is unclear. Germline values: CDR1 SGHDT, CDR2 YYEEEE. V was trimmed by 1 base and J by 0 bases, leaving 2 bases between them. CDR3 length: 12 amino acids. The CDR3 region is CASSLYSYEQYF. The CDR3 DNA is TGTGCCAGCAGCTTGTACTCCTACGAGCAGTACTTC. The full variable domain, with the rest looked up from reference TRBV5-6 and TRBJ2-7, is DAGVTQSPTHLIKTRGQQVTLRCSPKSGHDTVSWYQQALGQGPQFIFQYYEEEERQRGNFPDRFSGHQFPNYSSELNVNALLLGDSALYLCASSLYSYEQYFGPGTRLTVT.

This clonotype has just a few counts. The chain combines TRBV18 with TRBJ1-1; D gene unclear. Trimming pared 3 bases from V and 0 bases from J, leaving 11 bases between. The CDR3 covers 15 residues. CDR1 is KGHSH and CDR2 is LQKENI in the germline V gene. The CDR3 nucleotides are TGTGCCAGCTCACCCGAGTCCTTCTTGAACACTGAAGCTTTCTTT. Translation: CASSPESFLNTEAFF.

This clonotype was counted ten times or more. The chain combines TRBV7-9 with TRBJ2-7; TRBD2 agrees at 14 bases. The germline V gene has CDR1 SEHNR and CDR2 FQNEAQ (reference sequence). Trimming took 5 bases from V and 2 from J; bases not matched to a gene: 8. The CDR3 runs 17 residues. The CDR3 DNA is TGTGCCAGCAGCCCGACTAGCGGGAGGGCCGGTCCCTACGAGCAGTACTTC. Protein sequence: CASSPTSGRAGPYEQYF.

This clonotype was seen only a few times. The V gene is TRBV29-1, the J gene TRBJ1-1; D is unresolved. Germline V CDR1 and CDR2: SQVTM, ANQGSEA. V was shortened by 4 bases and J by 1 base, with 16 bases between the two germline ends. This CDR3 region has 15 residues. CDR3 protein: CSVVAPYLGNTEAFF. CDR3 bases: TGCAGCGTTGTAGCACCTTACCTTGGGAACACTGAAGCTTTCTTT.

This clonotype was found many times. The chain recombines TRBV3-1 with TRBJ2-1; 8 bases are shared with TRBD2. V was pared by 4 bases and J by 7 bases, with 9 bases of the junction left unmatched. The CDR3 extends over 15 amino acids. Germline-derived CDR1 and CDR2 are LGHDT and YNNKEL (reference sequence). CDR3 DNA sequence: TGTGCCAGCAGCCCCCCCGGGAGGGCCAGGAATGAGCAGTTCTTC. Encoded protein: CASSPPGRARNEQFF.

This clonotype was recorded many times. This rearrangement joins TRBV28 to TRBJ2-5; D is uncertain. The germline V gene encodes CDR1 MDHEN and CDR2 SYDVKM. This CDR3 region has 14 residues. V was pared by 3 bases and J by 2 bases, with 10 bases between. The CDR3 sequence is CASSLFTEQETQYF. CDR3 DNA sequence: TGTGCCAGCAGTTTGTTCACGGAGCAAGAGACCCAGTACTTC.

The DNA of the CDR3 is TGTGCCAGCAGCTTAGAAACAGGGTCGCATCAGCCCCAGCATTTT. Amino acids: CASSLETGSHQPQHF. This chain connects TRBV7-2 to TRBJ1-5; possible D gene TRBD1, 6 bases. Germline CDR1 SGHTA, CDR2 FQGNSA. This CDR3 has 15 residues. Trimming shortened V by 1 base and J by 5 bases, and 12 bases separated the two germline ends.

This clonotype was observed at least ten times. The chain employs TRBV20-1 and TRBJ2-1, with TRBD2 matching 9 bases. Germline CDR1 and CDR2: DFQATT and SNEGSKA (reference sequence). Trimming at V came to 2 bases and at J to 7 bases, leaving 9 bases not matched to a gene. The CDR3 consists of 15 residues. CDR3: CSARSLAGADNEQFF. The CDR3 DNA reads TGCAGTGCTAGATCATTAGCGGGAGCGGATAATGAGCAGTTCTTC.

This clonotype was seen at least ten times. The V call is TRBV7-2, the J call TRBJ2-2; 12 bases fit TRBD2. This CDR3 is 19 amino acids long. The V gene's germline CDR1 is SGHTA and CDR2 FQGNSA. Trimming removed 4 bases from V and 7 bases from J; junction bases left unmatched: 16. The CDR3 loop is CASSSPLGLAGARGGELFF. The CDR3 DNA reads TGTGCCAGCAGCTCGCCCCTGGGACTAGCGGGCGCGAGGGGCGGGGAGCTGTTTTTT.

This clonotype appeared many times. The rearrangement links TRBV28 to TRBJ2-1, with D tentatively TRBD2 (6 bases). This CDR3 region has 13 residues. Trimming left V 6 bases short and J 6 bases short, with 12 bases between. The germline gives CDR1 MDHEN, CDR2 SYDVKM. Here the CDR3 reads CASRLGGSNEQFF. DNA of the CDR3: TGTGCCAGCAGACTAGGAGGGAGCAATGAGCAGTTCTTC. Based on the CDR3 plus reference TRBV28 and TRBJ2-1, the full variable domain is DVKVTQSSRYLVKRTGEKVFLECVQDMDHENMFWYRQDPGLGLRLIYFSYDVKMKEKGDIPEGYSVSREKKERFSLILESASTNQTSMYLCASRLGGSNEQFFGPGTRLTVL.

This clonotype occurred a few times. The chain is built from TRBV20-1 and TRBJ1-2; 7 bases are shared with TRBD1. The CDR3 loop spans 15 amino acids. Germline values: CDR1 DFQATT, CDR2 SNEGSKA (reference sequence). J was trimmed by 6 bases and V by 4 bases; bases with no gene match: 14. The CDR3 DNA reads TGCAGTGCTAACCCTGAACAGGGGCGGAGTAATGGCTACACCTTC. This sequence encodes CSANPEQGRSNGYTF.

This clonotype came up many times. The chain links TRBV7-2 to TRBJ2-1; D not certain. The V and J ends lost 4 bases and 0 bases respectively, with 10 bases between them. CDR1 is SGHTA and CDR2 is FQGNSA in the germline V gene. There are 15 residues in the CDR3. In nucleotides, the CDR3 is TGTGCCAGCAGCTCCGCTAGGAGCTCCTACAATGAGCAGTTCTTC. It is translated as CASSSARSSYNEQFF.

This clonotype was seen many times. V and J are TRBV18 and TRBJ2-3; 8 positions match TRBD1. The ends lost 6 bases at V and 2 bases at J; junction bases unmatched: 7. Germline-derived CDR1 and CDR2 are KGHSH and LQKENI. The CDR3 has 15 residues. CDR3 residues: CASSHRDRNTDTQYF. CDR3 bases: TGTGCCAGCTCTCACCGGGACAGGAACACAGATACGCAGTATTTT.